The T cell receptor (beta chain) described here comes from a study of graft-versus-host responses after intestinal transplantation. As for this clone: Its antigen is undetermined.

The protocol was immunoSEQ multiplex PCR, while the TCRdb copy is restricted to in-frame clones and leaves out a portion. The sample has fewer than 110,000 clones; approximately 88% are singletons. The V gene's germline CDR1 is KGHSH and CDR2 LQKENI. This CDR3 region has 14 residues. Trimming took 5 bases from V and 1 from J, leaving 12 bases between them. This material consisted of unstimulated CD4+ T cells sorted from spleen or lymph node cells, taken before transplant. This clonotype originated in a human donor who was the organ donor for an intestinal transplant. V gene TRBV18 combines with J gene TRBJ2-7; D remains unclear. The CDR3 DNA reads TGTGCCAGCTCAATCGGCCTAGGTTCCTACGAGCAGTACTTC. Protein: CASSIGLGSYEQYF.